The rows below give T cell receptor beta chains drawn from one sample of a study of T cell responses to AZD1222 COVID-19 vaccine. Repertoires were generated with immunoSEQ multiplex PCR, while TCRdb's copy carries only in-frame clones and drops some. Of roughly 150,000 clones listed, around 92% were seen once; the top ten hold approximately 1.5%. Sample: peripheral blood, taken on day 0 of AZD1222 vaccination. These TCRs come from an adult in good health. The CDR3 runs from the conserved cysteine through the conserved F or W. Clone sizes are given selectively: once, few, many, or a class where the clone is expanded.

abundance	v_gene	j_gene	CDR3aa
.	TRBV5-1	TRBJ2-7	CASSERDYEQYF
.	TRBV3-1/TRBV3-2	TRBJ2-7	CASSQVGTYEQYF
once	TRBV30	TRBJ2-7	CAWSLTGTYEQYF
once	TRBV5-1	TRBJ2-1	CASSVGQGHTNEQFF
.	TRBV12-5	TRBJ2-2	CASGFRSTGSGELFF
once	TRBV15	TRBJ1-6	CATSLDGTANSPLHF
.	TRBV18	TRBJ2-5	CASSPGRLASASETQYF
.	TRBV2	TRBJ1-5	CASWGAQGPQHF
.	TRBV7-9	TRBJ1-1	CASSLGQGNTEAFF
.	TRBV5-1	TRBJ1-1	CASSLDGQGNTEAFF
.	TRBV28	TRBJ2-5	CASTPSGRGQETQYF
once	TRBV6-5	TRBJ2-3	CASSSAQLGADTQYF
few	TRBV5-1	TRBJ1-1	CASSFLVNTEAFF
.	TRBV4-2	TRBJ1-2	CASSQQEYGYTF
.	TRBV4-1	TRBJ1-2	CASSQVLRGDYGYTF
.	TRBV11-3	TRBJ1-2	CASSVTGNNYGYTF
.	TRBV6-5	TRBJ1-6	CASSPSPTGGSPLHF
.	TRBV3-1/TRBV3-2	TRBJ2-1	CASSQVMGTEQFF
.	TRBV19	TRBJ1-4	CASSIPIRATNEKLFF
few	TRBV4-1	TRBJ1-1	CASRARYRGNTEAFF
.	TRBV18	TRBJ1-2	CASSDTPGQGLSGYTF
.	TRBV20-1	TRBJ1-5	CSASGGGGQPQHF
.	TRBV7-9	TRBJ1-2	CASSSEGRGYGYTF
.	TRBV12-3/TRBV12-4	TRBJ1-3	CASSFQGVPAIYF
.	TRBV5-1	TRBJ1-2	CASMRDRGAYGYTF
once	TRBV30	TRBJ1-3	CAWSVGNTIYF
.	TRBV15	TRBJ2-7	CATSRGGIRNNYEQYF
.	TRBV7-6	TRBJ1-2	CASSLEQGSDYGYTF
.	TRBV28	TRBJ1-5	CASSEQGNSNQPQHF
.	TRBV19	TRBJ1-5	CASTKVQVSNQPQHF
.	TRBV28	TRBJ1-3	CASSTPKQDSGNTIYF
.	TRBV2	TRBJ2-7	CASSEWLTRQGAREQYF
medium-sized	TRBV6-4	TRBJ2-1	CASSDSTYNEQFF
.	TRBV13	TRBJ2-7	CASSPGLAGPPENEQYF
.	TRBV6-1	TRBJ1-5	CASSDSRQGRNQPQHF
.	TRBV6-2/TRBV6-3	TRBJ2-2	CASSHGDRNTGELFF
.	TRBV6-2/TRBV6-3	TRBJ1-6	CASSYRASSYNSPLHF